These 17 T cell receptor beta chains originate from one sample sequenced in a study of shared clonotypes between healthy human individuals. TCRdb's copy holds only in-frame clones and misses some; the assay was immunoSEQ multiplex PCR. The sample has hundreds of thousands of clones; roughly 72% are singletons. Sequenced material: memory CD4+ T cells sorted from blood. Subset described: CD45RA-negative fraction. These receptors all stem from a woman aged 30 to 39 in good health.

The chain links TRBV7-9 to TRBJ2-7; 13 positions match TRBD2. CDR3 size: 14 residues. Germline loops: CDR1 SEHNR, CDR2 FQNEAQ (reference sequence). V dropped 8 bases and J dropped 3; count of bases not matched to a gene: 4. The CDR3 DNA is TGTGCCAGCGGAGGGACTAGCGGGGACTACGAGCAGTACTTC. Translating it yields CASGGTSGDYEQYF.

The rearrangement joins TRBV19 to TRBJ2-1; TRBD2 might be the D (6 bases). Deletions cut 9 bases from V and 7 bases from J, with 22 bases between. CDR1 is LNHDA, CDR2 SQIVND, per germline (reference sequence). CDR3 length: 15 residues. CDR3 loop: CASLGLGTSENEQFF. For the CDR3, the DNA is TGTGCCAGCCTTGGCCTCGGGACTTCTGAGAATGAGCAGTTCTTC.

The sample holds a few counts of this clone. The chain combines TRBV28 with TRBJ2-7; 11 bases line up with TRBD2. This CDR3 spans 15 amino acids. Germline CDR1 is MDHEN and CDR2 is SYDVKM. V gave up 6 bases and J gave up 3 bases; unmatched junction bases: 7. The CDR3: CASRLTSGIRYEQYF. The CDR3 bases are TGTGCCAGCAGGCTGACTAGCGGGATTCGCTACGAGCAGTACTTC.

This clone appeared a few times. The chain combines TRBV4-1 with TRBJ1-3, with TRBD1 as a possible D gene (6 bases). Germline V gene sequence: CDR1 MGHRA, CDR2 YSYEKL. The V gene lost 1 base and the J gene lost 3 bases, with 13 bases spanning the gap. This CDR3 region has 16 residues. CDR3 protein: CASSQALGANGNTIYF. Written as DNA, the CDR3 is TGCGCCAGCAGCCAAGCTCTGGGGGCGAATGGAAACACCATATATTTT.

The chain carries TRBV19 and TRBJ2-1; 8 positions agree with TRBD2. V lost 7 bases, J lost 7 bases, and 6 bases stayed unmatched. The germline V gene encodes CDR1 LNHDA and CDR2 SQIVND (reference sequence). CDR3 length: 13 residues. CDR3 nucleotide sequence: TGTGCCAGTAACCAGCGGGAGTCGAATGAGCAGTTCTTC. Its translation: CASNQRESNEQFF.

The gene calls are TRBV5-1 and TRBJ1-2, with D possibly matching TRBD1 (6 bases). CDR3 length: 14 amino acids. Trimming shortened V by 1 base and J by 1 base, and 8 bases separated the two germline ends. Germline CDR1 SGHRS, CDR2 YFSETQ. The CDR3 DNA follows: TGCGCCAGCAGCTTGACAGGGATTAACTATGGCTACACCTTC. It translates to CASSLTGINYGYTF.

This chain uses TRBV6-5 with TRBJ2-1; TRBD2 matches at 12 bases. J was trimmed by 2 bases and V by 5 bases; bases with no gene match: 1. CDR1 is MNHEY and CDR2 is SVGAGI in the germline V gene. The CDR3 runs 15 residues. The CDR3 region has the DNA TGTGCCAGCAGTCTAGCGGGAGGGCCCTACAATGAGCAGTTCTTC. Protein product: CASSLAGGPYNEQFF.

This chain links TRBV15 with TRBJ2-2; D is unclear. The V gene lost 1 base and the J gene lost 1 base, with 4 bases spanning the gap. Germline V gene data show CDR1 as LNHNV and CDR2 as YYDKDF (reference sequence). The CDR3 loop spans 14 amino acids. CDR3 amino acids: CATSRVENTGELFF. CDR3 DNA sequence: TGTGCCACCAGCAGAGTTGAGAACACCGGGGAGCTGTTTTTT.

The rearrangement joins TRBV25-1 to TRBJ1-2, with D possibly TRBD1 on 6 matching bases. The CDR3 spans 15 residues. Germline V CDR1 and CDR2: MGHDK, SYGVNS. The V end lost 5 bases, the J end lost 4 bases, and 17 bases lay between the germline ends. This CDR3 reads CASSSPLGAGYGYTF. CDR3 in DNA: TGTGCCAGCAGTTCTCCCTTGGGGGCTGGCTATGGCTACACCTTC.

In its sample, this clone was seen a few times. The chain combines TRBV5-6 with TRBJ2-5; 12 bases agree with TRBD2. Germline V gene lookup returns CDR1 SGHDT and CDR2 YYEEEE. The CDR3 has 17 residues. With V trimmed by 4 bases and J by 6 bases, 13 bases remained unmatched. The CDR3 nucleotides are TGTGCCAGCAGCCCGGGGGAGACTAGCGGGAGTACGAAGACCCAGTACTTC. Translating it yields CASSPGETSGSTKTQYF.

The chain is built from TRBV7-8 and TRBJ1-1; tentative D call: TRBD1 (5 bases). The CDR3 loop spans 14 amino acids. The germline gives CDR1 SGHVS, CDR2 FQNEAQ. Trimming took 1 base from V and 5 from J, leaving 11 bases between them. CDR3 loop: CASSLGQGWTEAFF. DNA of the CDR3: TGTGCCAGCAGCTTAGGGCAGGGTTGGACTGAAGCTTTCTTT.

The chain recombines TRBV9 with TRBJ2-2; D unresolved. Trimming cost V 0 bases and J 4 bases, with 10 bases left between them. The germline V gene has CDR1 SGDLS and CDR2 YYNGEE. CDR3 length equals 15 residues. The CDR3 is CASSVVAWGTGELFF. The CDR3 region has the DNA TGTGCCAGCAGCGTAGTAGCCTGGGGCACCGGGGAGCTGTTTTTT.

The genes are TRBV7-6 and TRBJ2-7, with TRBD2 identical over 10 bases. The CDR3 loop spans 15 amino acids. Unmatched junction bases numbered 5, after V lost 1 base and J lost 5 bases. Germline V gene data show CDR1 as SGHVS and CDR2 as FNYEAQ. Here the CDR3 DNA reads TGTGCCAGCAGCTTAGTAAGCGGGAGGGACCACGAGCAGTACTTC. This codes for CASSLVSGRDHEQYF.

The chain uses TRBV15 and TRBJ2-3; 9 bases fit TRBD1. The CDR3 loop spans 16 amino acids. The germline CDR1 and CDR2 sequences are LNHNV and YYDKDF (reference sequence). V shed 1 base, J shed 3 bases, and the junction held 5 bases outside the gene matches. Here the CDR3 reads CATSRVWGQGTDTQYF. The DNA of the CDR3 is TGTGCCACCAGCAGAGTTTGGGGACAGGGTACAGATACGCAGTATTTT.

The CDR3 sequence: CASSSGAFTEAFF. The CDR3 bases are TGTGCCAGCAGTTCCGGGGCATTCACTGAAGCTTTCTTT. J is TRBJ1-1 and V is TRBV28, with D maybe TRBD1 (5 bases). CDR1 MDHEN and CDR2 SYDVKM come from the germline V gene. The CDR3 runs to 13 residues. Trimming took off 4 bases at V and 4 bases at J, with 10 bases between the two ends.

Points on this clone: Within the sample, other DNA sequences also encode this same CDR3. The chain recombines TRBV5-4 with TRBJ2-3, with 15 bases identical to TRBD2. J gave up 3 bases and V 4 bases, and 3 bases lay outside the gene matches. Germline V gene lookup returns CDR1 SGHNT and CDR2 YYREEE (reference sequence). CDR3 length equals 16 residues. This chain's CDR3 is CASSGGTSGRTDTQYF. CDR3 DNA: TGTGCCAGCAGCGGTGGGACTAGCGGGAGGACAGATACGCAGTATTTT.

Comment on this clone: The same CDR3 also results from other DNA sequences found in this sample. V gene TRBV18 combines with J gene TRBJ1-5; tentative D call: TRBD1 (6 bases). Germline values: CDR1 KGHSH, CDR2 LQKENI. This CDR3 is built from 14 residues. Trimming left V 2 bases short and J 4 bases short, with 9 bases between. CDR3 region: CASSPGGGNQPQHF. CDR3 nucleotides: TGTGCCAGCTCACCAGGGGGCGGGAATCAGCCCCAGCATTTT.